The present T cell receptor (beta chain) was sequenced within a study of response to subunit inactivated influenza vaccine. Notes on the study in general: It was the authors' suggestion that each seasonal influenza vaccination recruits few new T cells.

Each CDR3 protein gets one entry after TCRdb re-called the RT-PCR reads with MiXCR. The data hold roughly 500,000 distinct CDR3 sequences, with 20% to 25% observed a single time. The CDR3 has 18 amino acids. Per the germline V gene, CDR1 is MNHEY and CDR2 is SVGAGI. Losses at the gene ends were 0 bases for V and 4 bases for J; bases not matched to a gene: 14. Concerning this clonotype itself: Its cognate antigen is unknown.

The data were also submitted as part of a second study, on T cells expressing NK-cell markers. This second study says: The TCR beta cDNA came from 5'RACE template switching with UMIs. Eight donors were sequenced, seven testing HCMV-seropositive and one testing seronegative. Several experiments employed an anti-gamma-delta TCR antibody to confine sorting to alpha-beta TCR T cells. The same clonotypes also predominated in the CD3+CD56-NKG2C+ fraction of four donors.

J is TRBJ1-1 and V is TRBV6-5; 7 bases are shared with TRBD1. The receptor comes from a man aged 50-59 years who received an inactivated influenza vaccine. Source: CD4+ T cells sorted from PBMCs, taken 12 days after vaccination. CDR3 sequence: CASSYSPRQGGDGTEAFF. As DNA, the CDR3 is TGTGCCAGCAGTTACTCACCCCGACAGGGAGGAGACGGCACTGAAGCTTTCTTT.